The T cell receptor beta chain under discussion was sequenced for a study of a mutant IDH1 vaccine in newly diagnosed glioma. Trimming took 2 bases from V and 5 from J, leaving 12 bases between them. Per the germline V gene, CDR1 is MRHNA and CDR2 is SNTAGT. The CDR3 spans 15 residues. Assay used: immunoSEQ multiplex PCR; TCRdb lists only in-frame clones, some missing. This sample has some 22,000 clones, with about 80% found just once. As for this clone: Antigen specificity is unknown.

The time point is: week 11, during vaccination. A 20-mer mutant IDH1 peptide at 300 ug was injected subcutaneously with topical imiquimod. This TCR came from a man aged 35-49 years with glioma. This chain uses TRBV6-4 with TRBJ2-2, with D possibly being TRBD1 or TRBD2 (6 bases each). Sequencing was performed on PBMCs, taken from a glioma patient whose treatment included an IDH1 peptide vaccine. For the CDR3, the DNA is TGTGCCAGCAGTGACGTGACAGGAGGGACCGGGGAGCTGTTTTTT. The encoded protein is CASSDVTGGTGELFF.